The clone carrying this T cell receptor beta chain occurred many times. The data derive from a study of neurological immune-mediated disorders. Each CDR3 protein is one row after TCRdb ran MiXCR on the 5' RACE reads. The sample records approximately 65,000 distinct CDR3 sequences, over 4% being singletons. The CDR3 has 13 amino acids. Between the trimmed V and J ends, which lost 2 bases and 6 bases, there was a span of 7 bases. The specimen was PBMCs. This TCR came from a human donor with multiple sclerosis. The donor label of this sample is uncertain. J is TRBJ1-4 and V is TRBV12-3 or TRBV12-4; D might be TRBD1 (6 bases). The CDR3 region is CASSLQGYEKLFF. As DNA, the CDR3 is TGTGCCAGCAGTTTACAGGGGTATGAAAAACTGTTTTTT.